The 7 T cell receptor beta chains below all came from one sample that was sequenced in a study of cytotoxic CD8 clonotypes in ibrutinib-treated CLL (dated by TCRdb to the early 2020s). Libraries came from the immunoSEQ multiplex PCR assay. Not all clones reach the TCRdb copy of this immuneACCESS table, which keeps in-frame sequences only. Checked studies attribute under half of the gap to unresolved V genes and leave the rest unexplained. The sample table holds fewer than 7,500 clones, of which 60% to 75% were seen once. Together, the top ten hold 5% of the sample. The specimen comprised PBMCs, sampled before ibrutinib treatment. The receptors originated from a human donor with chronic lymphocytic leukemia.

The chain carries TRBV5-1 and TRBJ2-7; D gene unclear. The CDR3 covers 11 residues. Trimming took off 0 bases at V and 7 bases at J, with 5 bases between the two ends. The germline CDR1 and CDR2 sequences are SGHRS and YFSETQ. This CDR3 reads CASSLEVEQYF. CDR3 nucleotides: TGCGCCAGCAGCTTGGAGGTTGAGCAGTACTTC.

This clone showed up just a few times. J is TRBJ1-2 and V is TRBV21-1; the table names TRBD1, a call not compared with the DNA. TRBV21-1 is recorded as a pseudogene. The CDR3 contains 21 residues. CDR3 residues: CASSKALMKTFPQGFSTDYTF. As DNA, the CDR3 is TGTGCCAGCAGCAAAGCGCTCATGAAAACTTTCCCACAGGGGTTTTCAACGGACTACACCTTC.

This chain links TRBV12-2 with TRBJ2-1; the DNA was not compared with TRBD2, the D call given in the table. TRBV12-2 is listed as a pseudogene. CDR3 size: 19 residues. CDR3 sequence (DNA): TGTGCAAGTCGCCGACTGGCGGGAGGGCTTACCCCGATCTACAATGAGCAGTTCTTC. It codes for CASRRLAGGLTPIYNEQFF.

This chain joins TRBV14 and TRBJ2-5; D is unclear. CDR3 length: 14 residues. V was cut by 2 bases and J by 1 base, with 8 bases left in between. The germline CDR1 and CDR2 sequences are SGHDN and FVKESK. CDR3 residues: CASSQIMSQETQYF. In DNA, the CDR3 is TGTGCCAGCAGCCAAATAATGTCCCAAGAGACCCAGTACTTC.

The gene calls are TRBV27 and TRBJ2-3, with TRBD2 matching over 16 bases. Germline V gene sequence: CDR1 MNHEY, CDR2 SMNVEV (reference sequence). The CDR3 is 18 amino acids. The V and J ends lost 6 bases and 3 bases, in that order; junction bases with no gene match: 9. For the CDR3, the DNA is TGTGCCAGCAGGGTGACCGGGACTAGCGGGAGGGTGACAGATACGCAGTATTTT. This translates into CASRVTGTSGRVTDTQYF.

This sequence joins TRBV11-1 and TRBJ1-1; D possibly corresponds to TRBD1 (6 bases). Germline V gene data show CDR1 as SGHAT and CDR2 as FQDESV (reference sequence). Trimming removed 5 bases at V and 10 bases at J, with 14 bases between. This CDR3 spans 12 amino acids. CDR3 coding DNA: TGTGCCAGCAGCCAAAACAGGGATGCAGCTTTCTTT. Translation: CASSQNRDAAFF.

V gene TRBV10-3 combines with J gene TRBJ1-6; D is uncertain. The CDR3 length is 13 residues. Trimming stripped 6 bases from V and 7 bases from J, with 10 bases between. Germline-derived CDR1 and CDR2 are ENHRY and SYGVKD. The CDR3 reads CAIRAQVNSPLHF. CDR3 DNA sequence: TGTGCCATCAGAGCCCAGGTCAATTCACCCCTCCACTTT.